This T cell receptor beta chain was profiled in a study of blood T cell repertoires in COVID-19. On the study more broadly: The United States, Italy and Spain provided the acute and convalescent COVID-19 samples.

Methods used by the authors: Reference gene primer amplification gave estimated nucleated cell counts. Profiled with immunoSEQ multiplex PCR; TCRdb holds only in-frame clones, not every one. Clone size and V and J calls were adopted from that table, with D and trimming inferred from the DNA. The profile shows a few hundred thousand clones, around 84% of them singletons. Deletions cut 2 bases from V and 2 bases from J, with 15 bases between. From germline, CDR1 is KGHDR and CDR2 SFDVKD. This CDR3 has 18 amino acids. This clone was found once. This chain links TRBV24-1 with TRBJ2-6; weak D call: TRBD2 (6 bases). The clonotype originates from a woman aged 45-60 years who had been exposed to COVID-19. The specimen sequenced was PBMCs or T cells enriched from blood (not recorded which). DNA of the CDR3: TGTGCCACCAGTGATTCGGGCGGAGGGGCGCCTGGGGCCAACGTCCTGACTTTC. It yields the protein CATSDSGGGAPGANVLTF.